Shown below are 9 T cell receptor beta chains from a single sample sequenced in a study of shared clonotypes between healthy human individuals. Here immunoSEQ multiplex PCR was the method, and the copy in TCRdb shows in-frame clones only, minus some. The top ten clones hold 1.5% to 2% of a sample with 550,000 to 850,000 clones, over 65% of them seen once. Sequencing input: memory CD4+ T cells sorted from blood. Subset given: CD45RA-negative fraction. These TCRs come from a woman aged 25 to 39 in good health.

Only one count was recorded for this clone. The chain's CDR3 is CASSSTGGDLDKNIQYF. As DNA, the CDR3 is TGCGCCAGCAGCTCTACAGGGGGCGATCTCGACAAAAACATTCAGTACTTC. The chain employs TRBV5-1 and TRBJ2-4, with TRBD1 identical over 9 bases. Germline values: CDR1 SGHRS, CDR2 YFSETQ. V was clipped by 3 bases and J by 3 bases; unmatched bases: 10. This CDR3 contains 17 residues.

The rearrangement links TRBV5-4 to TRBJ2-6; TRBD2 might be the D (5 bases). This CDR3 region has 16 residues. V lost 3 bases, J lost 2 bases, and 12 bases lay in between. CDR1 is SGHNT, CDR2 YYREEE, per germline (reference sequence). The CDR3 bases are TGTGCCAGCAGCTGGACTCAAGATCCTGGGGCCAACGTCCTGACTTTC. Translating it yields CASSWTQDPGANVLTF.

This clone was detected only once. V and J are TRBV4-1 and TRBJ2-7; D possibly matches TRBD1 or TRBD2 (5 bases each). The ends were cut back, 5 bases at V and 3 bases at J, with 11 bases in the middle. Germline loops: CDR1 MGHRA, CDR2 YSYEKL. The CDR3 extends over 13 amino acids. The chain's CDR3 is CASSSYGGYEQYF. The CDR3 nucleotides are TGCGCCAGCAGCTCCTATGGGGGCTACGAGCAGTACTTC.

This clone has only one observation. This chain connects TRBV5-1 to TRBJ1-4; D is possibly TRBD1 (5 bases). V gave up 0 bases and J gave up 7 bases, with 10 bases separating them. The CDR3 has 14 amino acids. Germline V gene lookup returns CDR1 SGHRS and CDR2 YFSETQ. The CDR3 spells CASSLEAGSEKLFF. The CDR3, as DNA: TGCGCCAGCAGCTTGGAGGCAGGGAGTGAAAAACTGTTTTTT.

The gene calls are TRBV5-6 and TRBJ2-5; 12 nucleotides align to TRBD2. From germline, CDR1 is SGHDT and CDR2 YYEEEE. This CDR3 region has 19 residues. The V gene end was trimmed by 1 base and the J gene end by 1 base; junction bases not matched to a gene: 11. This chain's CDR3 is CASSLLLAGGTPTQETQYF. The CDR3 DNA reads TGTGCCAGCAGCTTGCTACTAGCGGGAGGCACCCCTACCCAAGAGACCCAGTACTTC.

This clone has just a few counts. This chain connects TRBV11-2 to TRBJ2-5; perhaps TRBD1 as D (6 bases). The germline V gene has CDR1 SGHAT and CDR2 FQNNGV. Trimming took 3 bases from V and 5 from J, leaving 13 bases between them. The CDR3 consists of 14 residues. The CDR3 DNA reads TGTGCCAGCAGCTTGCAGAGGGGGTGGGAGACCCAGTACTTC. Amino acid sequence: CASSLQRGWETQYF.

The V gene is TRBV28, the J gene TRBJ1-1; D gene unclear. The CDR3 loop spans 11 amino acids. Germline assignment: CDR1 MDHEN and CDR2 SYDVKM. V gave up 6 bases and J gave up 11 bases, with 13 bases separating them. The CDR3 DNA sequence: TGTGCCAGCAGCGATCGCAACACGGCTTTCTTT. This sequence encodes CASSDRNTAFF.

V is TRBV10-2 and J is TRBJ2-4; TRBD2 is a possible D gene (6 bases). The CDR3 extends over 15 amino acids. Deletions cut 0 bases from V and 11 bases from J, with 17 bases between. Germline lookup yields CDR1 WSHSY and CDR2 SAAADI. CDR3 bases: TGCGCCAGCAGTGAGTCGATCTCATCCGGGACTTTTCAGTACTTC. This gives the protein CASSESISSGTFQYF.

V is TRBV5-6 and J is TRBJ2-2, with TRBD1 identical over 8 bases. V lost 1 base and J lost 1; bases outside the gene matches: 3. Germline CDR1 reads SGHDT; CDR2 reads YYEEEE. The CDR3 sequence is 16 residues long. The DNA of the CDR3 is TGTGCCAGCAGCTTGCCGGGACAGGAGAACACCGGGGAGCTGTTTTTT. This codes for CASSLPGQENTGELFF.